Sequencing of this T cell receptor (beta chain) was carried out in a study of shared clonotypes between healthy human individuals. Division of CD4+ cells produced a CD45RA+ naive subset and a CD45RA-negative memory subset. The CDR3 is made up of 16 amino acids. V shed 4 bases and J 0 bases; nucleotides not matched to a gene: 7. From germline, CDR1 is KGHSH and CDR2 LQKENI. Sequencing was performed with immunoSEQ multiplex PCR; in TCRdb, only in-frame clones are kept and a portion is missing. The sample records about 1.4 million clones, around 97% being singletons. Regarding the study as a whole: Memory subsets generally showed smaller estimated richness than naive subsets did. Shared clonotypes: about 5% naive CD4, around 3.7% naive CD8, 2% to 2.5% memory CD4, approximately 0.37% memory CD8.

Turning to this clone: Antigen unknown.

This TCR came from a man younger than 45 in good health. This chain uses TRBV18 with TRBJ1-1, with 8 bases fitting TRBD1. Sequencing was carried out using naive CD4+ T cells sorted from blood. Subset given: CD45RA+ positively selected. The CDR3 sequence: CASSQGTGLLNTEAFF. The DNA of the CDR3 is TGTGCCAGCTCACAAGGGACAGGACTACTGAACACTGAAGCTTTCTTT. The full variable domain, in which reference TRBV18 and TRBJ1-1 provide the parts outside the CDR3, is NAGVMQNPRHLVRRRGQEARLRCSPMKGHSHVYWYRQLPEEGLKFMVYLQKENIIDESGMPKERFSAEFPKEGPSILRIQQVVRGDSAAYFCASSQGTGLLNTEAFFGQGTRLTVV.